Below, 29 T cell receptor beta chains from the same sample are listed, as sequenced in a study of cytomegalovirus exposure and HLA in healthy donors. Amplification used 60 Vbeta primers and 13 Jbeta primers. Method: immunoSEQ multiplex PCR; TCRdb's copy keeps in-frame clones and lacks some. The sample lists over 200,000 clones, over 65% occurring once. Sequencing was done on a sample of PBMCs. The receptors shown here come from a human donor in good health.

The chain recombines TRBV4-1 with TRBJ2-5; 7 bases are shared with TRBD2. CDR3 length: 15 residues. Germline V lookup: CDR1 MGHRA, CDR2 YSYEKL. J lost 5 bases, V lost 3 bases, and 9 bases had no gene match. The CDR3 protein is CASSHPPAGDETQYF. The CDR3 nucleotides read TGCGCCAGCAGCCACCCCCCTGCGGGGGACGAGACCCAGTACTTC.

This chain links TRBV28 with TRBJ2-2; no clear D. V was clipped by 6 bases and J by 1 base, with 9 bases between them. This CDR3 spans 14 amino acids. From germline, CDR1 is MDHEN and CDR2 SYDVKM. The DNA of the CDR3 is TGTGCCAGCAGGACTGACGGGAACACCGGGGAGCTGTTTTTT. This codes for CASRTDGNTGELFF.

The chain has TRBV19 and TRBJ2-7; 8 nucleotides match TRBD1. The CDR3 covers 12 residues. Losses at the gene ends were 7 bases for V and 4 bases for J; bases not matched to a gene: 3. The germline CDR1 and CDR2 sequences are LNHDA and SQIVND (reference sequence). The CDR3 reads CASNDRGYEQYF. The CDR3 nucleotides are TGTGCCAGTAACGACAGGGGATACGAGCAGTACTTC. Looking up the rest from reference TRBV19 and TRBJ2-7 gives the full variable domain: DGGITQSPKYLFRKEGQNVTLSCEQNLNHDAMYWYRQDPGQGLRLIYYSQIVNDFQKGDIAEGYSVSREKKESFPLTVTSAQKNPTAFYLCASNDRGYEQYFGPGTRLTVT.

This clone is a singleton in its sample. This chain uses TRBV4-3 with TRBJ2-2, with a possible D match to TRBD2 (5 bases). This CDR3 has 16 residues. V gave up 0 bases and J gave up 1 base, with 9 bases separating them. Germline V CDR1 and CDR2: LGHNA, YSLEER. CDR3 in DNA: TGCGCCAGCAGCCAAGATCAAGGACTGAACACCGGGGAGCTGTTTTTT. It encodes CASSQDQGLNTGELFF.

Worth noting for this clone: The junction and the germline gene differ at one end; a read error may be behind it. V gene TRBV5-4 combines with J gene TRBJ1-1; 11 bases match TRBD1. This CDR3 comprises 15 residues. Germline V gene sequence: CDR1 SGHNT, CDR2 YYREEE (reference sequence). The CDR3 nucleotides read TGTGCCAGCAGTTTGGACAGGGGGCTTGGCACTGAAGCTTTCTTT. Its protein is CASSLDRGLGTEAFF.

The genes are TRBV5-8 and TRBJ1-2; D is perhaps TRBD1 (5 bases). Germline V gives CDR1 SGHTS, CDR2 YDEGEE. V was trimmed by 2 bases and J by 7 bases, leaving 12 bases between them. CDR3 length: 13 amino acids. The CDR3 DNA sequence: TGTGCCAGCAGCTTACCAGGGTTCGTTGGCTACACCTTC. This gives the protein CASSLPGFVGYTF.

The chain combines TRBV5-4 with TRBJ2-3; the D gene is possibly TRBD2 (6 bases). The CDR3 contains 16 residues. The germline CDR1 and CDR2 sequences are SGHNT and YYREEE (reference sequence). Trimming cost V 5 bases and J 4 bases, with 20 bases left between them. The CDR3: CASRTRRDLQSDTQYF. CDR3 nucleotide sequence: TGTGCCAGCAGGACCCGGCGGGACCTTCAGTCAGATACGCAGTATTTT. Full variable domain (remainder filled in from reference TRBV5-4 and TRBJ2-3): ETGVTQSPTHLIKTRGQQVTLRCSSQSGHNTVSWYQQALGQGPQFIFQYYREEENGRGNFPPRFSGLQFPNYSSELNVNALELDDSALYLCASRTRRDLQSDTQYFGPGTRLTVL.

The chain has TRBV29-1 and TRBJ1-2; perhaps TRBD1 as D (6 bases). Germline V gene sequence: CDR1 SQVTM, CDR2 ANQGSEA. The CDR3 is 12 amino acids. Trimming left V 7 bases short and J 3 bases short, with 12 bases between. The CDR3 region has the DNA TGCAGCGCACACAGGGAATACTATGGCTACACCTTC. It translates to CSAHREYYGYTF.

The chain joins TRBV30 to TRBJ2-7, with TRBD1 identical over 12 bases. This CDR3 has 14 amino acids. Losses at the gene ends were 1 base for V and 8 bases for J; bases not matched to a gene: 6. Per germline, CDR1 GTSNPN and CDR2 SVGIG (reference sequence). The DNA of the CDR3 is TGTGCCTGGAGTGCCGGGACAGGGGGCAAAAAGCAGTACTTC. Protein product: CAWSAGTGGKKQYF.

The gene calls are TRBV15 and TRBJ2-1; D might be TRBD1 (5 bases). This CDR3 has 15 residues. With 0 bases removed from V and 7 bases from J, the gap between germline ends came to 13 bases. CDR1 and CDR2 from the germline V gene are LNHNV and YYDKDF (reference sequence). CDR3 in amino acids: CATSRETVNRNEQFF. The CDR3 DNA reads as TGTGCCACCAGCAGAGAGACGGTGAACAGGAATGAGCAGTTCTTC.

V gene TRBV6-5 combines with J gene TRBJ1-3; 7 bases fit TRBD1. The length of the CDR3 is 14 residues. CDR1 and CDR2 from the germline V gene are MNHEY and SVGAGI. Germline trimming cut 4 bases from V and 0 bases from J; bases unmatched to any gene: 0. The CDR3 DNA reads as TGTGCCAGCAGTTCAGGGGGCTCTGGAAACACCATATATTTT. This encodes CASSSGGSGNTIYF.

With regard to this clone: Other DNA sequences within the sample encode an identical CDR3. V gene TRBV6-5 combines with J gene TRBJ1-1; 8 bases line up with TRBD1. The CDR3 spans 13 residues. Germline assignment: CDR1 MNHEY and CDR2 SVGAGI. J lost 5 bases, V lost 4 bases, and 3 bases had no gene match. The CDR3 reads CASSWTGRTEAFF. The CDR3 nucleotides read TGTGCCAGCAGTTGGACAGGGAGAACTGAAGCTTTCTTT.

This clone was seen a few times. The rearrangement joins TRBV4-2 to TRBJ2-3; maybe TRBD2 (6 bases). Trimming stripped 1 base from V and 1 base from J, with 9 bases between. From germline, CDR1 is LGHNA and CDR2 YNFKEQ. The CDR3 extends over 15 amino acids. DNA of the CDR3: TGTGCCAGCAGCCAAGGGGCTAGCGGCACAGATACGCAGTATTTT. It translates to CASSQGASGTDTQYF.

V usage is TRBV19 and J usage is TRBJ1-5; 10 bases align to TRBD1. The CDR3 runs 17 residues. The V segment lost 7 bases and the J segment 4 bases; nucleotides outside the gene matches: 13. CDR1 is LNHDA, CDR2 SQIVND, per germline (reference sequence). This CDR3 reads CASTHGPGTGVNQPQHF. The DNA for the CDR3 is TGTGCCAGTACCCACGGACCCGGGACAGGGGTTAATCAGCCCCAGCATTTT.

The chain has TRBV6-5 and TRBJ2-2, with 8 bases matching TRBD2. From germline, CDR1 is MNHEY and CDR2 SVGAGI. This CDR3 has 16 amino acids. With V trimmed by 4 bases and J by 6 bases, 10 bases remained unmatched. The CDR3 spells CASSWGLAGGAGELFF. DNA of the CDR3: TGTGCCAGCAGTTGGGGGCTAGCGGGCGGCGCCGGGGAGCTGTTTTTT.

This clone was found once. This chain links TRBV19 with TRBJ1-2, with D possibly matching TRBD1 (6 bases). V was cut by 1 base and J by 2 bases, with 8 bases left in between. CDR3 length equals 14 residues. Germline CDR1 is LNHDA and CDR2 is SQIVND (reference sequence). This CDR3 reads CASSIAQGNYGYTF. CDR3 coding DNA: TGTGCCAGTAGTATAGCCCAGGGGAACTATGGCTACACCTTC. The full variable domain, completed using reference TRBV19 and TRBJ1-2, is DGGITQSPKYLFRKEGQNVTLSCEQNLNHDAMYWYRQDPGQGLRLIYYSQIVNDFQKGDIAEGYSVSREKKESFPLTVTSAQKNPTAFYLCASSIAQGNYGYTFGSGTRLTVV.

The chain employs TRBV6-5 and TRBJ2-7; 13 bases map to TRBD2. This CDR3 is built from 15 residues. Germline lookup yields CDR1 MNHEY and CDR2 SVGAGI. J gave up 6 bases and V 5 bases, and 7 bases lay outside the gene matches. The CDR3 spells CASSPGLAGVIEQYF. CDR3 bases: TGTGCCAGCAGTCCCGGACTAGCGGGAGTGATCGAGCAGTACTTC.

This sequence joins TRBV5-1 and TRBJ2-3, with a weak D call TRBD1 (5 bases). Per the germline V gene, CDR1 is SGHRS and CDR2 is YFSETQ. This CDR3 contains 15 residues. Between the trimmed V and J ends, which lost 4 bases and 1 base, there was a span of 13 bases. The CDR3 loop is CASSPAGPRTDTQYF. CDR3 sequence (DNA): TGCGCCAGCAGCCCTGCAGGGCCCCGCACAGATACGCAGTATTTT.

The chain uses TRBV7-8 and TRBJ1-2; the D gene is possibly TRBD1 (5 bases). The CDR3 contains 16 residues. The germline CDR1 and CDR2 sequences are SGHVS and FQNEAQ. Deletions cut 7 bases from V and 2 bases from J, with 20 bases between. In DNA, the CDR3 is TGTGCCAGCAAACCCCACCGCAGGGCACCAAACTATGGCTACACCTTC. It translates to CASKPHRRAPNYGYTF.

The chain has TRBV2 and TRBJ1-2, with 9 bases that match TRBD1. Germline loops: CDR1 SNHLY, CDR2 FYNNEI. Trimming at V came to 8 bases and at J to 8 bases, leaving 12 bases not matched to a gene. The CDR3 consists of 14 residues. CDR3: CASGRDRDVWGYTF. In DNA form, the CDR3 reads TGTGCCAGCGGCCGGGACAGGGATGTGTGGGGCTACACCTTC.

This chain links TRBV30 with TRBJ2-7, with 12 bases that match TRBD2. There are 15 residues in the CDR3. The V and J ends lost 8 bases and 3 bases, in that order; junction bases with no gene match: 11. Germline CDR1 reads GTSNPN; CDR2 reads SVGIG (reference sequence). The CDR3 nucleotides read TGTGCCGTAACCGGACTAGCGGGAATGTACTACGAGCAGTACTTC. It yields the protein CAVTGLAGMYYEQYF.

This clone was counted a few times. The chain uses TRBV13 and TRBJ2-5; 11 bases map to TRBD2. Looked up from germline, CDR1 is PRHDT and CDR2 is FYEKMQ (reference sequence). With V trimmed by 5 bases and J by 5 bases, 10 bases remained unmatched. CDR3 length equals 16 residues. The chain's CDR3 is CASSPRGLAGLETQYF. The CDR3 region has the DNA TGTGCCAGCAGCCCAAGAGGACTAGCGGGTCTGGAGACCCAGTACTTC.

J is TRBJ2-1 and V is TRBV5-1; the match to TRBD2 covers 8 bases. With 0 bases clipped from V and 8 bases from J, the junction kept 4 bases outside the gene matches. The germline V gene has CDR1 SGHRS and CDR2 YFSETQ. The CDR3 has 14 residues. DNA of the CDR3: TGCGCCAGCAGCTTGGACGGGAGGGGGGATGAGCAGTTCTTC. Protein: CASSLDGRGDEQFF.

The V and J genes are TRBV29-1 and TRBJ2-5; 7 positions agree with TRBD2. CDR1 is SQVTM, CDR2 ANQGSEA, per germline. The J segment lost 5 bases and the V segment lost 3 bases, leaving 3 bases of the junction unmatched. The length of the CDR3 is 12 residues. The CDR3 nucleotides are TGCAGCGTTGAGGGGGGGTATGAGACCCAGTACTTC. This sequence encodes CSVEGGYETQYF.

Regarding this clone: A junction end diverges from the germline sequence, so it may reflect a read error. Other DNA sequences from this sample encode an identical CDR3 as well. This chain uses TRBV4-2 with TRBJ2-3; D not certain. CDR1 is LGHNA, CDR2 YNFKEQ, per germline. This CDR3 comprises 16 residues. The CDR3 nucleotides read TGTGCCAGCAGCCCCTTAGACACACCAAGCACAGATACACAGTATTTT. The encoded protein is CASSPLDTPSTDTQYF.

In this sample, this clone turned up a few times. The chain links TRBV6-6 to TRBJ2-1, with D hard to call. CDR3 length: 13 amino acids. V shed 7 bases and J shed 2 bases, with 9 bases lying between them. Germline CDR1 MNHNY, CDR2 SVGAGI (reference sequence). This CDR3 reads CASTKSPYNEQFF. The CDR3 DNA follows: TGTGCCAGCACTAAAAGTCCCTACAATGAGCAGTTCTTC.

Comment on this clone: The junction does not match germline at one end; this may be a read error. This chain links TRBV19 with TRBJ2-7; 7 bases match TRBD2. This CDR3 contains 17 residues. CDR1 and CDR2 (germline): LNHDA, SQIVND (reference sequence). The CDR3 DNA reads TGTGCTAGTAGTATTTCGGGTTTCCGGGAGGAGCCATCCGAGCAGTACTTC. It specifies CASSISGFREEPSEQYF.

Notes on this clone: Relative to the germline gene, one junction end is altered; a read error may explain this. The chain uses TRBV7-9 and TRBJ1-2; 9 bases are shared with TRBD1. The CDR3 length is 14 residues. Germline V gives CDR1 SEHNR, CDR2 FQNEAQ (reference sequence). CDR3 sequence reads: CSSSRQGGNYGYTF. The CDR3 DNA reads TGTTCCAGCAGTAGACAGGGGGGAAACTATGGCTACACCTTC.

The chain is built from TRBV28 and TRBJ2-5; 8 positions match TRBD1. V shed 5 bases and J 5 bases; nucleotides not matched to a gene: 10. The CDR3 runs 15 residues. Germline CDR1 is MDHEN and CDR2 is SYDVKM. DNA of the CDR3: TGTGCCAGCAGTCTCACAGGGGGTCTAGGGGAGACCCAGTACTTC. It codes for CASSLTGGLGETQYF.